This T cell receptor beta chain was recovered during a study of shared clonotypes between healthy human individuals. Here immunoSEQ multiplex PCR was the method, and the copy in TCRdb shows in-frame clones only, minus some. The sample contains approximately 1.4 million clones, 95% to 99% of which appear only once. In the case of this clone: Other DNA sequences in the same sample also yield this CDR3.

Germline V CDR1 and CDR2: SGHRS, YFSETQ. CDR3 length: 14 residues. Trimming left V 1 base short and J 2 bases short, with 8 bases between. The sequenced sample was naive CD4+ T cells sorted from blood. The subset here: CD45RA+ positively selected. This chain joins TRBV5-1 and TRBJ2-3, with no clear D. This TCR was sampled from a man aged 25 to 45 in good health. In DNA, the CDR3 is TGCGCCAGCAGCTTGTCCCAGCTCACAGATACGCAGTATTTT. It is translated as CASSLSQLTDTQYF. The variable domain in full, with the rest retrieved from reference TRBV5-1 and TRBJ2-3, is KAGVTQTPRYLIKTRGQQVTLSCSPISGHRSVSWYQQTPGQGLQFLFEYFSETQRNKGNFPGRFSGRQFSNSRSEMNVSTLELGDSALYLCASSLSQLTDTQYFGPGTRLTVL.